This TCR beta chain stems from a study of memory CD8 T cells in hepatitis C reinfection. For the study at large: After reinfection, a couple of primary-infection resolvers became chronically infected. HCV reinfection: RNA-positive following two negative tests at least 60 days apart. Late or post reinfection samples were taken 12 to 24 weeks after detection. Findings and limits, study-wide: Conclusions on public clonotypes and secondary clearance were not definitive with a handful of donors.

The time point: late/post reinfection, 12 to 24 weeks after detection. The sorted cells went straight to TCR sequencing with no prior in vitro expansion. In regard to this clone: Its target is unknown.

Trimming cost V 1 base and J 6 bases, with 13 bases left between them. The CDR3 contains 14 residues. CDR1 SEHNR and CDR2 FQNEAQ come from the germline V gene (reference sequence). Produced via immunoSEQ multiplex PCR; TCRdb's table is partial and in-frame only. Found here are tens of thousands of clones, roughly 87% of them singletons; the top ten hold 0.72%. This chain links TRBV7-9 with TRBJ2-7; D call uncertain. The sample taken for sequencing was naive CD8+ T cells sorted from blood. The receptor was isolated from a young man with hepatitis C virus infection. CDR3 sequence: CASSLGGPTAEQYF. CDR3 nucleotides: TGTGCCAGCAGCTTAGGAGGTCCGACCGCCGAGCAGTACTTC.